These T cell receptor beta chains were read from a single sample in a study of cytomegalovirus exposure and HLA in healthy donors. TCRdb's table, derived via immunoSEQ multiplex PCR, lists solely in-frame clones and lacks some. The table includes 100,000 to 150,000 clones, about 83% detected once. The sample was PBMCs. The origin of the receptors is a man in his thirties or forties in good health and CMV-seronegative. Each CDR3 is given with its conserved first and last residue. The D gene is left open where the match is weak. Part of the rows lack a size; the others show once, few, many or a class for expanded clones.

v_call	clone_size	j_call	d_call	cdr3_aa	cdr3_nt
TRBV6-1	NA	TRBJ1-1	NA	CASTLMNTEAFF	TGTGCCAGCACCCTAATGAACACTGAAGCTTTCTTT
TRBV5-1	NA	TRBJ1-2	NA	CASSPRTANYGYTF	TGCGCCAGCAGCCCAAGGACAGCTAACTATGGCTACACCTTC
TRBV9	NA	TRBJ1-2	NA	CASTPGGSSLAGVYGYTF	TGTGCCAGCACACCGGGGGGCAGTTCTTTAGCTGGGGTATATGGCTACACCTTC
TRBV19	NA	TRBJ1-6	TRBD1	CASSIGTPKGTARRGTLHF	TGTGCCAGTAGTATAGGAACCCCGAAAGGGACAGCTCGCCGGGGGACCCTCCACTTT
TRBV5-4	NA	TRBJ2-5	NA	CASSLQQETQYF	TGTGCCAGCAGCTTACAGCAAGAGACCCAGTACTTC
TRBV4-2	NA	TRBJ2-3	NA	CASSRSGGQNTQYF	TGTGCCAGCAGCCGAAGCGGTGGACAGAACACGCAGTATTTT
TRBV6-1	NA	TRBJ1-5	NA	CASTLQGPNQPQHF	TGTGCCAGCACCCTACAGGGCCCCAATCAGCCCCAGCATTTT
TRBV6-1	NA	TRBJ1-2	NA	CASSEAETGLYGYTF	TGTGCCAGCAGTGAAGCCGAGACAGGCCTCTATGGCTACACCTTC
TRBV5-1	NA	TRBJ2-7	TRBD1	CASSVRQGGPYEQYF	TGCGCCAGCAGCGTACGACAGGGGGGCCCCTACGAGCAGTACTTC
TRBV2	NA	TRBJ1-5	NA	CASSDLATGTVNQPQHF	TGTGCCAGCAGTGACCTTGCCACAGGGACCGTCAATCAGCCCCAGCATTTT
TRBV28	NA	TRBJ2-1	TRBD2	CASSLGLAGVNEQFF	TGTGCCAGCAGTTTGGGACTAGCGGGAGTCAATGAGCAGTTCTTC
TRBV10-3	NA	TRBJ2-1	NA	CAISRGDTEQFF	TGTGCCATCAGCAGGGGGGACACTGAGCAGTTCTTC
TRBV7-2	NA	TRBJ2-7	TRBD2	CASSLGPLAGGYEQYF	TGTGCCAGCAGCTTAGGACCCCTAGCGGGGGGTTACGAGCAGTACTTC
TRBV7-9	few	TRBJ2-1	TRBD2	CASSLFAGGNNEQFF	TGTGCCAGCAGCTTATTCGCGGGAGGCAACAATGAGCAGTTCTTC
TRBV7-6	once	TRBJ1-1	NA	CASSLDRQATEAFF	TGTGCCAGCAGCTTAGATCGGCAGGCCACTGAAGCTTTCTTT
TRBV2	few	TRBJ2-5	TRBD1	CASSGQGSWETQYF	TGTGCCAGCAGTGGACAGGGGAGTTGGGAGACCCAGTACTTC
TRBV28	NA	TRBJ1-4	NA	CASSPTGLREKLFF	TGTGCCAGCAGTCCCACGGGTTTGCGTGAAAAACTGTTTTTT
TRBV11-2	NA	TRBJ1-1	NA	CASSSQENTEAFF	TGTGCCAGCAGCTCACAGGAGAACACTGAAGCTTTCTTT
TRBV9	NA	TRBJ1-1	NA	CASSVAVGATEAFF	TGTGCCAGCAGCGTAGCGGTGGGGGCGACTGAAGCTTTCTTT
TRBV5-6	few	TRBJ1-1	TRBD1	CASSSPRDRLMNTEAFF	TGTGCCAGCAGCTCGCCTCGGGACAGGCTAATGAACACTGAAGCTTTCTTT
TRBV30	NA	TRBJ2-2	TRBD1	CAWSPPGTGSTGELFF	TGTGCCTGGAGTCCTCCCGGGACAGGGTCCACCGGGGAGCTGTTTTTT
TRBV9	NA	TRBJ1-5	NA	CASSDRDMGQPQHF	TGTGCCAGCAGCGACCGGGACATGGGGCAGCCCCAGCATTTT
TRBV27	NA	TRBJ2-6	NA	CASSSLQGPGANVLTF	TGTGCCAGCAGTTCTTTACAGGGACCTGGGGCCAACGTCCTGACTTTC
TRBV7-8	NA	TRBJ2-7	NA	CASSTDILNYEQYF	TGTGCCAGCAGCACCGATATACTAAACTACGAGCAGTACTTC
TRBV18	NA	TRBJ2-4	TRBD2	CASSPPAGVAILAKNIQYF	TGTGCCAGCTCACCTCCCGCGGGAGTAGCCATATTAGCCAAAAACATTCAGTACTTC
TRBV5-1	NA	TRBJ2-2	TRBD1	CASSLAGRGHGELFF	TGCGCCAGCAGCTTGGCCGGCAGGGGGCACGGGGAGCTGTTTTTT
TRBV15	NA	TRBJ2-6	NA	CATSRSNSGANVLTF	TGTGCCACCAGCCGGAGTAACTCTGGGGCCAACGTCCTGACTTTC
TRBV28	NA	TRBJ2-7	TRBD2	CASSFLLSGIRSYEQYF	TGTGCCAGCAGTTTTCTTTTAAGCGGGATTCGTTCCTACGAGCAGTACTTC
TRBV5-1	NA	TRBJ2-7	NA	CASSLEPAYEQYF	TGCGCCAGCAGCTTGGAGCCGGCCTACGAGCAGTACTTC
TRBV28	NA	TRBJ1-1	NA	CASSLFQNTEAFF	TGTGCCAGCAGTTTATTTCAGAACACTGAAGCTTTCTTT
TRBV7-7	NA	TRBJ2-2	NA	CASSAVARIGGELFF	TGTGCCAGCAGCGCCGTCGCCAGGATCGGCGGGGAGCTGTTTTTT
TRBV18	NA	TRBJ1-1	TRBD1	CASSLGTGVTNTEAFF	TGTGCCAGCTCGCTGGGGACAGGGGTTACGAACACTGAAGCTTTCTTT
TRBV19	NA	TRBJ1-1	TRBD1	CASSIDRGMRTEAFF	TGTGCCAGTAGTATCGACAGGGGAATGAGAACTGAAGCTTTCTTT
TRBV27	once	TRBJ1-3	TRBD1	CASSPRDRAGNTIYF	TGTGCCAGCAGTCCCCGGGACAGGGCAGGAAACACCATATATTTT
TRBV7-9	few	TRBJ2-2	NA	CASSRTGSRGTGELFF	TGTGCCAGCAGCCGAACGGGGTCGCGAGGCACCGGGGAGCTGTTTTTT
TRBV23-1	NA	TRBJ2-3	TRBD2	CASSQPKTSGGGTDTQYF	TGCGCCAGCAGTCAACCCAAGACTAGCGGGGGGGGCACAGATACGCAGTATTTT
TRBV27	NA	TRBJ1-2	TRBD1	CASRPDVTGVIGYTF	TGTGCCAGCAGGCCCGATGTGACAGGGGTTATCGGCTACACCTTC